This T cell receptor (beta chain) originates from a study of cytomegalovirus exposure and HLA in healthy donors. Study-wide results and limits: CMV serostatus was the only immune exposure information that was available. Association of 15,000 to 20,000 TCR beta sequences with HLA alleles was found at 0.05 false discovery rate in a later analysis. The authors confirmed in vitro that three CMV-associated chains were specific for CMV antigens.

With respect to this clone: Its antigen is unidentified. The same CDR3 arises from other DNA sequences in this sample as well.

Both 60 Vbeta primers and 13 Jbeta primers went into the PCR. Clones were read by immunoSEQ multiplex PCR, and TCRdb kept only the in-frame ones, dropping some. The sample totals about 70,000 clones. Donors likely had unrecorded immune exposures despite being nominally healthy when sampled. The germline V gene has CDR1 SGHDT and CDR2 YYEEEE. The V and J ends lost 4 bases and 8 bases, in that order; junction bases with no gene match: 4. The CDR3 sequence is 14 residues long. The specimen sequenced was PBMCs. The V gene is TRBV5-6, the J gene TRBJ1-6; 9 nucleotides align to TRBD1. This receptor was taken from a female donor in good health and CMV-seropositive. The chain's CDR3 is CASSLRQGDSPLHF. The CDR3 region has the DNA TGTGCCAGCAGCCTACGACAGGGGGATTCACCCCTCCACTTT.